This T cell receptor (beta chain) was identified in a study of neoadjuvant nivolumab and ipilimumab in lung cancer. Comment on this clone: Its antigen remains unknown. The sample contains more than one DNA sequence encoding this CDR3.

Overall study results and limits: Only two of four nivolumab-treated tumors gained richness and clonality by surgery. A small number of samples were TCR sequenced. TCR richness and clonality were higher in tumors than adjacent uninvolved lung.

TCRdb keeps only in-frame clones here, not all; method: immunoSEQ multiplex PCR. This table has 25,000 to 35,000 clones, 83% appearing once. This CDR3 spans 14 amino acids. Deletions cut 1 base from V and 0 bases from J, with 3 bases between. CDR1 is SGHTA, CDR2 FQGNSA, per germline. The V and J genes are TRBV7-2 and TRBJ2-2; D ambiguous. This receptor was obtained from an adult with non-small cell lung cancer. Material: tumor tissue, obtained after neoadjuvant nivolumab, alone or with ipilimumab, at or shortly before surgery. The CDR3 nucleotides read TGTGCCAGCAGCTTAGTGGCGAACACCGGGGAGCTGTTTTTT. As protein: CASSLVANTGELFF.